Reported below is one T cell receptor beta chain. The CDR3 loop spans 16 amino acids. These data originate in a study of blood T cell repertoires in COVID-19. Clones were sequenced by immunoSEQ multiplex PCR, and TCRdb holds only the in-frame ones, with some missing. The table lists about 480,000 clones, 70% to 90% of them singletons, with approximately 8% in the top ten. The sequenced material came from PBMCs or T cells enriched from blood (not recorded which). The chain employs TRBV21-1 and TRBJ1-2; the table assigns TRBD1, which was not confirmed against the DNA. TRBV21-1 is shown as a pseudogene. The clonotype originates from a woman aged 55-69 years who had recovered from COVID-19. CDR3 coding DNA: TGTGCCAGCAGCAAGAAATGGAGACAGGGCCTCTATGGCTACACCTTC. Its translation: CASSKKWRQGLYGYTF.